Following are 32 T cell receptor beta chains from one sample sequenced in a study of Ad26.COV2.S vaccination and SARS-CoV-2 variants. Sequenced by immunoSEQ multiplex PCR; TCRdb stores in-frame clones only, minus some. The table lists about 410,000 clones, around 85% of them singletons, with 3.5% in the top ten. The treatment was: about 20 received Ad26.COV2.S at low or high dose, single or two shots; 5 received placebo; per-sample allocation not given. All samples were drawn on day 63, counting from the first vaccine or placebo injection. This specimen was peripheral blood, taken in a trial of Ad26.COV2.S vaccine versus placebo. The receptor source for this set is a person between 18 and 59 years old who received the Ad26.COV2.S COVID-19 vaccine or a placebo.

The rearrangement links TRBV3-1 (or the pseudogene TRBV3-2) to TRBJ1-3, with D possibly being TRBD1 (5 bases). Germline CDR1 is LGHDT and CDR2 is YNNKEL (reference sequence). This CDR3 is 15 amino acids long. The germline V and J ends were trimmed by 3 bases and 4 bases, with 13 bases remaining between them. The CDR3 sequence: CASSHLGGVGNTIYF. CDR3 DNA: TGTGCCAGCAGCCACCTGGGGGGGGTCGGAAACACCATATATTTT.

The chain combines TRBV5-4 with TRBJ2-2; possible D gene TRBD1, 6 bases. The CDR3 consists of 15 residues. V dropped 6 bases and J dropped 1 base, with 13 bases sitting between them. Germline lookup yields CDR1 SGHNT and CDR2 YYREEE (reference sequence). The CDR3: CASTTWGRNTGELFF. CDR3 sequence (DNA): TGTGCCAGCACCACTTGGGGGCGGAACACCGGGGAGCTGTTTTTT.

The V gene is TRBV2, the J gene TRBJ2-3; 9 nucleotides align to TRBD2. Germline loops: CDR1 SNHLY, CDR2 FYNNEI. The CDR3 length is 16 residues. With V trimmed by 1 base and J by 2 bases, 4 bases remained unmatched. The CDR3 loop is CASSEGSGGFTDTQYF. CDR3 in DNA: TGTGCCAGCAGTGAAGGTAGCGGGGGCTTCACAGATACGCAGTATTTT.

The J gene is TRBJ2-7, the V gene TRBV5-5; D might be TRBD1 (6 bases). V gave up 1 base and J gave up 0 bases, with 14 bases separating them. Looked up from germline, CDR1 is SGHKS and CDR2 is YYEKEE (reference sequence). CDR3 length equals 16 residues. The CDR3 bases are TGTGCCAGCAGCTTGAATTACCAGGGGATCTCCTACGAGCAGTACTTC. Its translation is CASSLNYQGISYEQYF.

The rearrangement links TRBV29-1 to TRBJ2-7, with 10 bases lining up with TRBD1. CDR1 is SQVTM and CDR2 is ANQGSEA in the germline V gene. Trimming took 6 bases from V and 2 from J; bases not matched to a gene: 4. There are 13 residues in the CDR3. DNA of the CDR3: TGCAGCGTGGGACAGGGGAGGACCTACGAGCAGTACTTC. Its translation: CSVGQGRTYEQYF.

The count of this clone is one. J is TRBJ2-6 and V is TRBV10-2; D call uncertain. Germline CDR1 reads WSHSY; CDR2 reads SAAADI. The germline V and J ends were trimmed by 5 bases and 1 base, with 3 bases remaining between them. This CDR3 has 13 residues. The CDR3 sequence is CASSSSGANVLTF. CDR3 DNA: TGCGCCAGCAGTTCTTCTGGGGCCAACGTCCTGACTTTC.

V and J are TRBV4-3 and TRBJ1-4, with 7 bases fitting TRBD1. Trimming at V came to 3 bases and at J to 5 bases, leaving 6 bases not matched to a gene. The CDR3 length is 15 residues. Per the germline V gene, CDR1 is LGHNA and CDR2 is YSLEER. The CDR3 here is CASSQPGGGNEKLFF. The CDR3 DNA is TGCGCCAGCAGCCAGCCAGGGGGGGGGAATGAAAAACTGTTTTTT.

V and J are TRBV21-1 and TRBJ1-2. TRBV21-1 is reported as a pseudogene. This CDR3 is built from 22 residues. This CDR3 is CASTPRTVSGSSLPQLFYGYTF. In DNA, the CDR3 is TGTGCCAGCACCCCGAGGACGGTAAGTGGGAGTAGTTTGCCCCAACTATTCTATGGCTACACCTTC.

V gene TRBV19 combines with J gene TRBJ1-1, with TRBD1 identical over 8 bases. CDR3 length: 13 amino acids. The V segment lost 8 bases and the J segment 6 bases; nucleotides outside the gene matches: 8. Germline values: CDR1 LNHDA, CDR2 SQIVND (reference sequence). This chain's CDR3 is CASQTRGQSEAFF. The CDR3 bases are TGTGCCAGTCAAACCAGGGGGCAATCTGAAGCTTTCTTT.

DNA for the CDR3: TGTGCCAGCAGCTTAGATTGGGACTCTGAGCAGTTCTTC. Residues: CASSLDWDSEQFF. The chain couples TRBV7-9 to TRBJ2-1, with a tentative D call TRBD2 (6 bases). Germline lookup yields CDR1 SEHNR and CDR2 FQNEAQ (reference sequence). V was cut by 1 base and J by 9 bases, with 10 bases left in between. This CDR3 contains 13 residues. Supplemented by reference TRBV7-9 and TRBJ2-1, the full variable domain reads DTGVSQNPRHKITKRGQNVTFRCDPISEHNRLYWYRQTLGQGPEFLTYFQNEAQLEKSRLLSDRFSAERPKGSFSTLEIQRTEQGDSAMYLCASSLDWDSEQFFGPGTRLTVL.

The chain uses TRBV2 and TRBJ2-7; perhaps TRBD2 as D (6 bases). The germline V gene has CDR1 SNHLY and CDR2 FYNNEI. V was pared by 6 bases and J by 1 base, with 13 bases between. This CDR3 has 14 amino acids. The CDR3 sequence: CASRRGQSSYEQYF. CDR3 sequence (DNA): TGTGCCAGCAGGCGGGGTCAGTCGTCCTACGAGCAGTACTTC.

V usage is TRBV18 and J usage is TRBJ1-2; D is unclear. V lost 2 bases, J lost 4 bases, and 8 bases lay in between. The CDR3 is 13 residues long. Germline assignment: CDR1 KGHSH and CDR2 LQKENI. CDR3 region: CASSPSEAYGYTF. CDR3 coding DNA: TGTGCCAGCTCACCATCCGAGGCCTATGGCTACACCTTC.

The chain is built from TRBV7-8 and TRBJ2-1, with 8 bases lining up with TRBD2. Per germline, CDR1 SGHVS and CDR2 FQNEAQ. The trim removed 3 bases at V and 7 bases at J, leaving 8 bases unmatched. This CDR3 has 15 amino acids. Written as DNA, the CDR3 is TGTGCCAGCAGCTTTGCGGGGGGCGTAGGTAATGAGCAGTTCTTC. It is translated as CASSFAGGVGNEQFF.

The chain recombines TRBV5-5 with TRBJ2-3, with 8 bases identical to TRBD2. From germline, CDR1 is SGHKS and CDR2 YYEKEE (reference sequence). This CDR3 comprises 15 residues. Losses at the gene ends were 5 bases for V and 1 base for J; bases not matched to a gene: 6. This CDR3 reads CASRSTSEGTDTQYF. DNA of the CDR3: TGTGCCAGCAGGTCGACTAGCGAGGGCACAGATACGCAGTATTTT. The variable domain in full, completed from reference TRBV5-5 and TRBJ2-3, reads DAGVTQSPTHLIKTRGQQVTLRCSPISGHKSVSWYQQVLGQGPQFIFQYYEKEERGRGNFPDRFSARQFPNYSSELNVNALLLGDSALYLCASRSTSEGTDTQYFGPGTRLTVL.

V and J are TRBV3-1 (or the pseudogene TRBV3-2) and TRBJ1-2; the D gene is possibly TRBD1 (5 bases). The CDR3 contains 15 residues. Germline loops: CDR1 LGHDT, CDR2 YNNKEL (reference sequence). Deletions cut 1 base from V and 0 bases from J, with 9 bases between. The CDR3 region is CASSQVGGTNYGYTF. Here the CDR3 DNA reads TGTGCCAGCAGCCAAGTTGGGGGGACTAACTATGGCTACACCTTC.

The V and J genes are TRBV15 and TRBJ1-5; D not resolved. The germline V and J ends were trimmed by 9 bases and 1 base, with 13 bases remaining between them. The CDR3 has 14 residues. CDR1 is LNHNV, CDR2 YYDKDF, per germline (reference sequence). The CDR3 DNA is TGTGCCACGCAAGAGGGTATGAGCAATCAGCCCCAGCATTTT. It translates to CATQEGMSNQPQHF.

This rearrangement joins TRBV7-2 to TRBJ2-7; 8 bases are shared with TRBD1. The V gene's germline CDR1 is SGHTA and CDR2 FQGNSA. The CDR3 is made up of 15 amino acids. V lost 5 bases and J lost 0; bases outside the gene matches: 6. The DNA of the CDR3 is TGTGCCAGCAGCCCGGACAGGGCTCCCTCCTACGAGCAGTACTTC. It specifies CASSPDRAPSYEQYF.

The CDR3 loop reads CASSLRALRTAEAFF. The CDR3 DNA reads TGTGCCAGCTCACTACGGGCCCTCCGGACGGCTGAAGCTTTCTTT. The chain has TRBV18 and TRBJ1-1; D unclear. Looked up from germline, CDR1 is KGHSH and CDR2 is LQKENI. The CDR3 consists of 15 residues. With 4 bases removed from V and 6 bases from J, the gap between germline ends came to 18 bases. Full variable domain (rest looked up from reference TRBV18 and TRBJ1-1): NAGVMQNPRHLVRRRGQEARLRCSPMKGHSHVYWYRQLPEEGLKFMVYLQKENIIDESGMPKERFSAEFPKEGPSILRIQQVVRGDSAAYFCASSLRALRTAEAFFGQGTRLTVV.

The chain combines TRBV13 with TRBJ1-2; no clear D gene. V was trimmed by 7 bases and J by 4 bases, leaving 13 bases between them. The CDR3 spans 13 residues. Germline V CDR1 and CDR2: PRHDT, FYEKMQ (reference sequence). The CDR3 spells CASTRVRSYGYTF. Here the CDR3 DNA reads TGTGCCAGCACACGAGTGCGCAGCTATGGCTACACCTTC.

J is TRBJ2-7 and V is TRBV27; possibly TRBD1 for D (6 bases). Trimming pared 0 bases from V and 2 bases from J, leaving 8 bases between. CDR3 length: 14 residues. Germline CDR1 reads MNHEY; CDR2 reads SMNVEV (reference sequence). CDR3 protein: CASSLSQGPYEQYF. CDR3 sequence (DNA): TGTGCCAGCAGTTTATCACAGGGTCCCTACGAGCAGTACTTC.

The chain combines TRBV5-1 with TRBJ1-1; unclear D gene. CDR1 and CDR2 (germline): SGHRS, YFSETQ. This CDR3 spans 14 amino acids. V was cut by 4 bases and J by 2 bases, with 12 bases left in between. The CDR3 sequence: CASSKGGDNTEAFF. As DNA, the CDR3 is TGCGCCAGCAGCAAGGGTGGGGATAACACTGAAGCTTTCTTT.

This sequence joins TRBV28 and TRBJ2-1; perhaps TRBD2 as D (5 bases). V lost 7 bases to trimming and J lost 0 bases, with 13 bases between them. Germline CDR1 MDHEN, CDR2 SYDVKM. CDR3 size: 15 residues. CDR3 protein: CASIVGGSSYNEQFF. In nucleotides, the CDR3 is TGTGCCAGCATAGTAGGTGGGAGCTCCTACAATGAGCAGTTCTTC.

The CDR3 region has the DNA TGTGCCAGCCTCGACGGGTCGGGCGGGGAAAAACTGTTTTTT. This encodes CASLDGSGGEKLFF. This chain joins TRBV19 and TRBJ1-4, with D unresolved. This CDR3 comprises 14 residues. CDR1 is LNHDA and CDR2 is SQIVND in the germline V gene (reference sequence). Trimming took off 9 bases at V and 8 bases at J, with 19 bases between the two ends.

This rearrangement joins TRBV5-6 to TRBJ2-3; D unresolved. V was cut by 0 bases and J by 4 bases, with 3 bases left in between. This CDR3 is 12 amino acids long. Germline V gene lookup returns CDR1 SGHDT and CDR2 YYEEEE. In DNA, the CDR3 is TGTGCCAGCAGCTTGGCCTCAGATACGCAGTATTTT. The encoded protein is CASSLASDTQYF.

The gene calls are TRBV6-5 and TRBJ2-3; 7 bases fit TRBD1. The CDR3 has 14 amino acids. V lost 6 bases and J lost 4; bases outside the gene matches: 7. Germline-derived CDR1 and CDR2 are MNHEY and SVGAGI. CDR3 amino acids: CASSLDRESDTQYF. DNA for the CDR3: TGTGCCAGCAGCCTCGACAGGGAGTCAGATACGCAGTATTTT.

The chain joins TRBV11-2 to TRBJ1-5; D ambiguous. V shed 0 bases and J shed 5 bases, with 8 bases lying between them. Germline V lookup: CDR1 SGHAT, CDR2 FQNNGV. The CDR3 runs to 14 residues. The CDR3 loop is CASSLDVLDQPQHF. DNA for the CDR3: TGTGCCAGCAGCTTAGATGTTTTGGATCAGCCCCAGCATTTT.

The CDR3 is CASSLQPAGTQYF. The CDR3 nucleotides are TGTGCCAGCAGCTTACAACCAGCGGGGACCCAGTACTTC. The chain uses TRBV7-6 and TRBJ2-5; D is possibly TRBD2 (6 bases). There are 13 residues in the CDR3. In germline, CDR1 is SGHVS, CDR2 FNYEAQ. Trimming left V 2 bases short and J 7 bases short, with 11 bases between.

The rearrangement uses TRBV5-6 and TRBJ2-5; 8 bases line up with TRBD2. Germline V CDR1 and CDR2: SGHDT, YYEEEE. The CDR3 covers 16 residues. Trimming at V came to 1 base and at J to 5 bases, leaving 10 bases not matched to a gene. CDR3 DNA sequence: TGTGCCAGCAGCTTGTCGCCTAGCGGGCCCGGGGAGACCCAGTACTTC. Protein product: CASSLSPSGPGETQYF.

The J gene is TRBJ2-3, the V gene TRBV7-2; weak D call: TRBD2 (6 bases). Per germline, CDR1 SGHTA and CDR2 FQGNSA. The V end lost 0 bases, the J end lost 4 bases, and 11 bases lay between the germline ends. This CDR3 has 15 amino acids. In DNA form, the CDR3 reads TGTGCCAGCAGCTTAGCGTACTCTAGCGCAGATACGCAGTATTTT. Translation gives CASSLAYSSADTQYF.

V is TRBV6-6 and J is TRBJ1-2; TRBD1 might be the D (5 bases). Germline values: CDR1 MNHNY, CDR2 SVGAGI (reference sequence). This CDR3 is built from 15 residues. V lost 0 bases and J 4 bases, leaving 12 bases between the germline ends. CDR3 sequence: CASSYSGESAYGYTF. The CDR3 region has the DNA TGTGCCAGCAGTTACTCGGGGGAGTCGGCCTATGGCTACACCTTC.

V gene TRBV3-1 (or the pseudogene TRBV3-2) combines with J gene TRBJ2-3; TRBD1 is a possible D gene (6 bases). The germline gives CDR1 LGHDT, CDR2 YNNKEL (reference sequence). The CDR3 is 14 amino acids. The V end was cut by 1 base, the J end by 5 bases, with 10 bases between. The CDR3 nucleotides read TGTGCCAGCAGCCAAGGAGGACAGCGAGATACGCAGTATTTT. As protein: CASSQGGQRDTQYF.

CDR3 protein: CASSSPHLTSGGLNEQFF. Here the CDR3 DNA reads TGTGCCAGCAGTTCCCCCCATTTGACTAGCGGGGGACTCAATGAGCAGTTCTTC. The V call is TRBV28, the J call TRBJ2-1; TRBD2 matches at 12 bases. CDR3 size: 18 residues. J gave up 6 bases and V 4 bases, and 13 bases lay outside the gene matches. Germline-derived CDR1 and CDR2 are MDHEN and SYDVKM. The whole variable domain, filled in from reference TRBV28 and TRBJ2-1, reads DVKVTQSSRYLVKRTGEKVFLECVQDMDHENMFWYRQDPGLGLRLIYFSYDVKMKEKGDIPEGYSVSREKKERFSLILESASTNQTSMYLCASSSPHLTSGGLNEQFFGPGTRLTVL.